The T cell receptor (beta chain) described here comes from a study of beta chain features in type 1 diabetes (dated by TCRdb to about 2018). In the study overall: No differences in mean age, gender distribution, total cell number or subset yield were found between patients and healthy donors. A total of roughly 100 million sorted cells were examined across all samples, and the number of cells per subset was strongly correlated with RNA yield. The study compared the TCRB repertoires of sorted circulating CD4+ T cell subsets in recently diagnosed type 1 diabetes patients with those in matched healthy donors. Naive and central memory subsets were obtained from all 30 or so donors, but regulatory and stem cell-like memory subsets were isolated from only 8 patients and roughly 8 healthy donors. On the study overall, not on this receptor specifically: Patients with type 1 diabetes made fewer insertions and deleted more nucleotides at VDJ recombination sites, implying thymic rearrangement abnormalities. Type 1 diabetes patients showed a moderate but significant shortening of TCRB CDR3 length in all four CD4+ subsets. Only small numbers of individuals were included in the HLA sub-analyses, which left unresolved whether HLA type had any influence on TCRB rearrangement. Naive, central memory and regulatory TCRB repertoires appeared to be more similar among patients than among healthy donors. Shorter templates might have been favored by PCR, but patient and control samples were amplified and corrected together, so both groups would have been affected equally by any skew. Because cDNA rather than genomic DNA was sequenced, highly expressing activated cells could have been over-represented, although no difference in activation and CD3 levels was found between groups.

In regard to this clone: The clone's antigen remains unknown. Nothing much larger sits one base from this clone, and base qualities are not available.

V was cut back by 6 bases and J by 2 bases, leaving a gap of 7 bases between them. The CDR3 numbers 12 residues from cysteine through phenylalanine. The only DNA kept is the CDR3, 36 bases in frame from the first base. Sequences MNHEY (CDR1) and SVGAGI (CDR2) are obtained from the germline V gene. The entire isolated RNA was reverse transcribed using the High Capacity cDNA Reverse Transcription Kit, and thus expressed TCRB transcripts were sequenced. Deep immunoSEQ sequencing was applied to naive, central memory and regulatory T cell samples, giving an average of approximately 3.8 million total reads per sample. Sorted cells were lysed in RLT buffer, and RNA was extracted using DNase-treated RNeasy Micro or Mini kits according to cell number. Each cell subset was processed separately to prevent cross-contamination, with patient and healthy donor samples processed together. The immunoSEQ multiplex PCR was used to amplify TCRB sequences from cDNA, yielding 87-bp fragments that span the CDR3 region. Sequencing of the amplicons was done on the Illumina HiSeq platform. Under the source paper's analysis protocol: PCR bias was corrected computationally using synthetic template baselines, and reads within Hamming distance 2 were collapsed, with unmergeable singletons discarded. By aligning reads against IMGT, V, D and J genes, CDR3 length, and insertions or deletions at six rearrangement sites were assigned. Within each subset, clonotype counts were normalized to the number of sorted cells before true diversity and Gini coefficients were calculated with the tcR R package. Repertoire sharing was quantified using the overlap coefficient calculated on TCRB nucleotide sequences. TCRdb provides this immuneACCESS table in a form limited to in-frame rearrangements. Some clones are lacking; in checked studies, under half of them reflect an unresolved V gene, and why the rest are absent is not known. The D gene and trimming were derived from the DNA, and the V and J assignments and clone size from that table. Within this sample are roughly 150,000 clones, with approximately 8.1% of them counted one time only. Jointly, the top ten make up 0.5% of the sample.

Each donor gave one peripheral blood draw, averaging approximately 120 mL, which was collected into heparinised tubes. A BD FACSAria II and a panel including CD45RO, CCR7, CD25, CD127, CD95 and CD27 were used to sort naive, central memory, regulatory and stem cell-like memory CD4+ T cells. Purity was above 95% for every sorted population. PBMCs were separated immediately by Lymphoprep density gradient centrifugation and were stained directly, without being cultured. So that batch effects would be minimized, each experiment stained and sorted samples in pairs, pairing one healthy donor with one patient.

Source material: central memory CD4+ T cells from blood. The chain is assembled from TRBV6-5 and TRBJ1-2; matching of 5 bases hints at TRBD1 as the D gene. The sequence derives from a young man with type 1 diabetes. The CDR3 here reads CASRQVNYGYTF. The nucleotides are TGTGCCAGCAGACAGGTGAACTATGGCTACACCTTC.